This TCR beta chain was obtained from a study of control samples from healthy donors and cancer patients. TCRdb keeps only in-frame clones here, not all; method: immunoSEQ multiplex PCR. The sample holds 120,000 or so clones, roughly 87% seen once. There are 11 residues in the CDR3. The ends were cut back, 8 bases at V and 5 bases at J, with 7 bases in the middle. Per the germline V gene, CDR1 is SNHLY and CDR2 is FYNNEI. This clonotype was sampled from a man aged 40-55 years in good health. This chain uses TRBV2 with TRBJ1-5; D not certain. The source material was blood. In nucleotides, the CDR3 is TGTGCCAGCGGGGAGTATCAGCCCCAGCATTTT. This sequence encodes CASGEYQPQHF.